Following are 15 T cell receptor beta chains from one sample sequenced in a study of T cell responses to AZD1222 COVID-19 vaccine. Clones were sequenced by immunoSEQ multiplex PCR, and TCRdb holds only the in-frame ones, with some missing. The sample carries around 100,000 clones, roughly 90% recorded once. The sample consisted of peripheral blood, taken on day 0 of AZD1222 vaccination. Source of these receptors: an adult in good health.

This chain joins TRBV7-2 and TRBJ1-6; no firm D call. Trimming left V 4 bases short and J 1 base short, with 11 bases between. The germline V gene has CDR1 SGHTA and CDR2 FQGNSA. This CDR3 is 16 amino acids long. CDR3: CASSSPGGSYNSPLHF. The CDR3 region has the DNA TGTGCCAGCAGCTCCCCGGGCGGGTCCTATAATTCACCCCTCCACTTT.

The CDR3 spells CASRQGSDYGYTF. CDR3 coding DNA: TGTGCCAGTAGACAGGGGAGCGACTATGGCTACACCTTC. The chain joins TRBV19 to TRBJ1-2, with TRBD1 matching over 7 bases. Germline loops: CDR1 LNHDA, CDR2 SQIVND (reference sequence). V trimming: 6 bases; J trimming: 3 bases; junction bases outside the gene matches: 4. The CDR3 spans 13 residues. Together with reference TRBV19 and TRBJ1-2, the CDR3 gives the full variable domain: DGGITQSPKYLFRKEGQNVTLSCEQNLNHDAMYWYRQDPGQGLRLIYYSQIVNDFQKGDIAEGYSVSREKKESFPLTVTSAQKNPTAFYLCASRQGSDYGYTFGSGTRLTVV.

The V and J genes are TRBV9 and TRBJ2-1; possibly TRBD2 for D (5 bases). V lost 3 bases to trimming and J lost 0 bases, with 22 bases between them. CDR1 SGDLS and CDR2 YYNGEE come from the germline V gene. The CDR3 has 19 residues. The CDR3 reads CASSDAVLSGSSSYNEQFF. CDR3 coding DNA: TGTGCCAGCAGCGATGCCGTTCTGAGCGGCAGCAGCTCCTACAATGAGCAGTTCTTC.

The chain employs TRBV28 and TRBJ2-7; D might be TRBD1 or TRBD2, each matching 5 bases. The CDR3 spans 14 residues. Trimming removed 6 bases from V and 3 bases from J, with 15 bases in between. The germline gives CDR1 MDHEN, CDR2 SYDVKM. CDR3 bases: TGTGCCAGCAGCCCCTGGGGCGGGTACTACGAGCAGTACTTC. Amino acid sequence: CASSPWGGYYEQYF.

CDR3 sequence (DNA): TGTGCCAGCAGCTTCGGACCGACCTCTGGAAACACCATATATTTT. Its translation: CASSFGPTSGNTIYF. The chain is built from TRBV5-8 and TRBJ1-3; D gene uncertain. The CDR3 covers 15 residues. V was shortened by 2 bases and J by 0 bases, with 9 bases between the two germline ends. CDR1 is SGHTS and CDR2 is YDEGEE in the germline V gene.

The V and J genes are TRBV18 and TRBJ1-4; 7 nucleotides align to TRBD1. Germline loops: CDR1 KGHSH, CDR2 LQKENI. The CDR3 spans 14 residues. With 3 bases clipped from V and 8 bases from J, the junction kept 6 bases outside the gene matches. The DNA for the CDR3 is TGTGCCAGCTCACCCCAGGGGGTGAGGGAAAAACTGTTTTTT. Translation gives CASSPQGVREKLFF.

V is TRBV4-2 and J is TRBJ2-7; 9 positions match TRBD2. This CDR3 comprises 16 residues. The V gene end was trimmed by 0 bases and the J gene end by 3 bases; junction bases not matched to a gene: 6. CDR1 and CDR2 (germline): LGHNA, YNFKEQ. The CDR3 region is CASSQDLPSGNYEQYF. The CDR3 DNA is TGTGCCAGCAGCCAAGATTTGCCTAGCGGGAACTACGAGCAGTACTTC.

The chain employs TRBV10-3 and TRBJ1-6; the match to TRBD1 covers 7 bases. The length of the CDR3 is 17 residues. Germline CDR1 and CDR2: ENHRY and SYGVKD. J was trimmed by 6 bases and V by 3 bases; bases with no gene match: 11. CDR3 region: CAISDSKQGSLNSPLHF. CDR3 in DNA: TGTGCCATCAGTGATAGTAAACAGGGGTCCCTTAATTCACCCCTCCACTTT.

The CDR3 is CASSPRQGAYGYTF. CDR3 bases: TGTGCCAGCAGTCCCCGACAGGGGGCCTATGGCTACACCTTC. The rearrangement uses TRBV6-5 and TRBJ1-2; TRBD1 agrees at 10 bases. The germline V gene has CDR1 MNHEY and CDR2 SVGAGI. The CDR3 is 14 residues long. Unmatched junction bases numbered 4, after V lost 5 bases and J lost 4 bases.

This clone was recorded only once. V and J are TRBV5-1 and TRBJ1-2, with D uncertain. V lost 1 base and J lost 0, with 7 bases in between. The CDR3 consists of 14 residues. Per germline, CDR1 SGHRS and CDR2 YFSETQ. The CDR3 DNA reads TGCGCCAGCAGCTTGCAGCCTGCTAACTATGGCTACACCTTC. Amino acid sequence: CASSLQPANYGYTF.

This chain connects TRBV2 to TRBJ2-1; no firm D call. V was cut by 4 bases and J by 7 bases, with 5 bases left in between. CDR1 is SNHLY, CDR2 FYNNEI, per germline. This CDR3 region has 11 residues. The CDR3 loop is CASSVRNEQFF. Here the CDR3 DNA reads TGTGCCAGCAGTGTACGGAATGAGCAGTTCTTC.

The chain carries TRBV7-3 and TRBJ2-3; D possibly corresponds to TRBD1 (7 bases). This CDR3 is built from 17 residues. Trimming shortened V by 5 bases and J by 0 bases, and 18 bases separated the two germline ends. From germline, CDR1 is SGHTA and CDR2 FQGTGA. This chain's CDR3 is CASSAFPRGASTDTQYF. CDR3 DNA sequence: TGTGCCAGCAGCGCCTTTCCCAGGGGGGCTAGCACAGATACGCAGTATTTT.

The V call is TRBV9, the J call TRBJ1-5; TRBD1 might be the D (5 bases). The CDR3 contains 15 residues. V lost 0 bases and J 3 bases, leaving 10 bases between the germline ends. Germline V CDR1 and CDR2: SGDLS, YYNGEE. CDR3 residues: CASSVDSQANQPQHF. CDR3 coding DNA: TGTGCCAGCAGCGTAGATTCACAGGCCAATCAGCCCCAGCATTTT.

This chain joins TRBV4-2 and TRBJ2-1; D is perhaps TRBD2 (5 bases). Germline CDR1 and CDR2: LGHNA and YNFKEQ. This CDR3 contains 16 residues. Between the trimmed V and J ends, which lost 1 base and 4 bases, there was a span of 14 bases. The CDR3: CASSQGDRRSYNEQFF. The CDR3 region has the DNA TGTGCCAGCAGCCAAGGGGATCGGAGGTCGTACAATGAGCAGTTCTTC.

This clone was seen more than once but under ten times. V usage is TRBV28 and J usage is TRBJ1-4; D remains unclear. Germline loops: CDR1 MDHEN, CDR2 SYDVKM. CDR3 length: 13 residues. V was cut by 2 bases and J by 12 bases, with 13 bases left in between. The CDR3: CASSLLVRPELFF. As DNA, the CDR3 is TGTGCCAGCAGTTTACTAGTTAGGCCCGAACTGTTTTTT.